A selection of T cell receptor beta chains follows, all from one sample in a study of breast tumors, draining lymph nodes, adjacent tissues. TCRdb re-called the multiplex PCR reads through MiXCR, storing one row per CDR3 protein. Of 15,000 to 20,000 distinct CDR3 sequences listed, 45% are singletons. Sequenced material: tumor-adjacent breast tissue. The source is a female donor with breast cancer. Some clones in this sample may be carry-over from other donors' samples. Each CDR3 is given with its conserved first and last residue. The D gene is left open where the match is weak. A clone size is listed for some rows: how often the clone was seen (once, few, many), or a class if it is expanded.

v_call: TRBV6-6; d_call: NA; clone_size: NA; j_call: TRBJ2-7; cdr3_aa: CASTRGGYPYEQYF; cdr3_nt: TGTGCCAGCACCAGGGGGGGGTACCCCTACGAGCAGTACTTC
v_call: TRBV5-1; d_call: TRBD1; clone_size: medium-sized; j_call: TRBJ2-3; cdr3_aa: CASSLDGQGTDTQYF; cdr3_nt: TGCGCCAGCAGCTTGGATGGACAGGGGACAGATACGCAGTATTTT
v_call: TRBV2; d_call: NA; clone_size: NA; j_call: TRBJ1-4; cdr3_aa: CASSGGHLNEKLFF; cdr3_nt: TGTGCCAGCAGTGGTGGACACCTTAATGAAAAACTGTTTTTT
v_call: TRBV20-1; d_call: TRBD2; clone_size: NA; j_call: TRBJ2-3; cdr3_aa: CSARGVLAGLTDTQYF; cdr3_nt: TGCAGTGCTAGAGGGGTACTAGCGGGGCTTACAGATACGCAGTATTTT
v_call: TRBV15; d_call: TRBD1; clone_size: NA; j_call: TRBJ2-5; cdr3_aa: CATSRRTGGQETQYF; cdr3_nt: TGTGCCACCAGCAGACGGACAGGAGGCCAAGAGACCCAGTACTTC
v_call: TRBV20-1; d_call: NA; clone_size: NA; j_call: TRBJ2-7; cdr3_aa: CSAKTPGLATDEQYF; cdr3_nt: TGCAGTGCCAAAACGCCGGGACTCGCGACCGACGAGCAGTACTTC
v_call: TRBV10-3; d_call: NA; clone_size: many; j_call: TRBJ2-1; cdr3_aa: CAISEADNEQFF; cdr3_nt: TGTGCCATCAGTGAAGCGGACAATGAGCAGTTCTTC
v_call: TRBV7-9; d_call: NA; clone_size: NA; j_call: TRBJ2-2; cdr3_aa: CASSSRPLHGKVF; cdr3_nt: TGTGCCAGCAGCTCCAGGCCCCTCCATGGAAAAGTTTTT
v_call: TRBV24-1; d_call: TRBD1; clone_size: medium-sized; j_call: TRBJ1-5; cdr3_aa: CATNDGTGDSQPQHF; cdr3_nt: TGTGCCACCAATGATGGGACAGGGGACAGTCAGCCCCAGCATTTT
v_call: TRBV7-2; d_call: NA; clone_size: once; j_call: TRBJ1-2; cdr3_aa: CASSWGVVYTF; cdr3_nt: TGTGCCAGCAGCTGGGGGGTTGTCTACACCTTC
v_call: TRBV2; d_call: NA; clone_size: few; j_call: TRBJ1-3; cdr3_aa: CATWAGYISGNTIYF; cdr3_nt: TGTGCCACGTGGGCAGGTTACATCTCTGGAAACACCATATATTTT
v_call: TRBV20-1; d_call: TRBD2; clone_size: NA; j_call: TRBJ2-7; cdr3_aa: CSVSAGGRYEQYF; cdr3_nt: TGCAGTGTTTCAGCGGGGGGCCGTTACGAGCAGTACTTC
v_call: TRBV29-1; d_call: NA; clone_size: NA; j_call: TRBJ2-5; cdr3_aa: CSVAVGGEETQYF; cdr3_nt: TGCAGCGTTGCCGTCGGTGGCGAAGAGACCCAGTACTTC
v_call: TRBV12-3/TRBV12-4; d_call: NA; clone_size: many; j_call: TRBJ1-3; cdr3_aa: CASSRSLLGISGNTIYF; cdr3_nt: TGTGCCAGCAGCCGCTCTTTATTGGGGATATCTGGAAACACCATATATTTT
v_call: TRBV9; d_call: NA; clone_size: NA; j_call: TRBJ2-3; cdr3_aa: CASSKRLVPDTQSF; cdr3_nt: TGTGCCAGCAGCAAGCGACTAGTTCCAGATACGCAGTCCTTT
v_call: TRBV6-5; d_call: TRBD2; clone_size: many; j_call: TRBJ2-7; cdr3_aa: CASSRGRKENEQYF; cdr3_nt: TGTGCCAGCAGTCGCGGGAGGAAGGAGAACGAGCAGTACTTC
v_call: TRBV19; d_call: TRBD2; clone_size: many; j_call: TRBJ2-3; cdr3_aa: CASSRERGRASTDTQYF; cdr3_nt: TGTGCCAGTTCGCGCGAGCGGGGTCGGGCTAGCACAGATACGCAGTATTTT
v_call: TRBV6-5; d_call: TRBD2; clone_size: many; j_call: TRBJ2-1; cdr3_aa: CASTFQRETPPNEQFF; cdr3_nt: TGTGCCAGCACCTTTCAGCGGGAAACCCCCCCCAATGAGCAGTTCTTC
v_call: TRBV6-2/TRBV6-3; d_call: NA; clone_size: many; j_call: TRBJ2-6; cdr3_aa: CASSRASGANVLTF; cdr3_nt: TGTGCCAGCAGTAGGGCATCTGGGGCCAACGTCCTGACTTTC
v_call: TRBV6-1; d_call: TRBD2; clone_size: many; j_call: TRBJ2-7; cdr3_aa: CASSERASGMGKQYF; cdr3_nt: TGTGCCAGCAGTGAAAGGGCTAGCGGGATGGGGAAGCAGTACTTC
v_call: TRBV2; d_call: TRBD2; clone_size: many; j_call: TRBJ2-5; cdr3_aa: CASTSGGAGETQYF; cdr3_nt: TGTGCCAGCACCAGCGGGGGGGCCGGGGAGACCCAGTACTTC
v_call: TRBV25-1; d_call: NA; clone_size: NA; j_call: TRBJ2-7; cdr3_aa: CASSAGQSYEHYF; cdr3_nt: TGTGCCAGCAGTGCCGGACAGTCCTACGAGCATTACTTC
v_call: TRBV2; d_call: NA; clone_size: NA; j_call: TRBJ2-7; cdr3_aa: CASSDGVAGFYEQYF; cdr3_nt: TGTGCCAGCAGTGATGGGGTGGCGGGGTTCTACGAGCAGTACTTC
v_call: TRBV6-1; d_call: TRBD1; clone_size: NA; j_call: TRBJ1-5; cdr3_aa: CASTRDRGYGQGNQPQHF; cdr3_nt: TGTGCCAGCACACGGGACAGGGGATACGGGCAGGGCAATCAGCCCCAGCATTTT
v_call: TRBV11-1; d_call: TRBD2; clone_size: many; j_call: TRBJ2-3; cdr3_aa: CASSLDVAGGLSDTQYF; cdr3_nt: TGTGCCAGCAGCCTGGACGTAGCGGGGGGGCTGTCAGATACGCAGTATTTT
v_call: TRBV18; d_call: TRBD2; clone_size: many; j_call: TRBJ2-5; cdr3_aa: CASSGLAPEETQYF; cdr3_nt: TGTGCCAGCTCGGGACTAGCTCCTGAAGAGACCCAGTACTTC
v_call: TRBV29-1; d_call: NA; clone_size: NA; j_call: TRBJ2-7; cdr3_aa: CSVPGTATYEQYF; cdr3_nt: TGCAGCGTACCCGGGACGGCCACCTACGAGCAGTACTTC
v_call: TRBV20-1; d_call: NA; clone_size: NA; j_call: TRBJ1-6; cdr3_aa: CSARGAEYNSPLHF; cdr3_nt: TGCAGTGCTAGAGGGGCAGAGTATAATTCACCCCTCCACTTT
v_call: TRBV19; d_call: NA; clone_size: many; j_call: TRBJ1-2; cdr3_aa: CASRAYTAGRKNGYTF; cdr3_nt: TGTGCCAGTAGGGCCTATACGGCAGGGAGAAAGAATGGCTACACCTTC
v_call: TRBV9; d_call: NA; clone_size: NA; j_call: TRBJ1-2; cdr3_aa: CASSRDGGSNYGYTF; cdr3_nt: TGTGCCAGCAGCAGGGACGGAGGGAGCAACTATGGCTACACCTTC
v_call: TRBV7-3; d_call: TRBD2; clone_size: medium-sized; j_call: TRBJ2-1; cdr3_aa: CASSLRGGLAIGQFF; cdr3_nt: TGTGCCAGCAGCTTAAGGGGGGGACTAGCAATTGGGCAGTTCTTC
v_call: TRBV10-2; d_call: NA; clone_size: medium-sized; j_call: TRBJ1-6; cdr3_aa: CASSDSPLAPLHF; cdr3_nt: TGCGCCAGCAGTGACAGCCCTTTAGCACCCCTCCACTTT
v_call: TRBV15; d_call: NA; clone_size: few; j_call: TRBJ1-6; cdr3_aa: CATSREGSYNSPLHF; cdr3_nt: TGTGCCACCAGCAGAGAGGGATCCTATAATTCACCCCTCCACTTT
v_call: TRBV18; d_call: NA; clone_size: many; j_call: TRBJ2-3; cdr3_aa: CASSLGGPTDTQYF; cdr3_nt: TGTGCCAGCTCACTGGGGGGCCCCACAGATACGCAGTATTTT
v_call: TRBV28; d_call: NA; clone_size: many; j_call: TRBJ1-2; cdr3_aa: CASGPGDAYGYTF; cdr3_nt: TGTGCCAGCGGCCCCGGGGATGCATATGGCTACACCTTC
v_call: TRBV19; d_call: NA; clone_size: many; j_call: TRBJ1-3; cdr3_aa: CASKPQAISGNTIYF; cdr3_nt: TGTGCCAGTAAACCCCAGGCCATCTCTGGAAACACCATATATTTT
v_call: TRBV5-1; d_call: NA; clone_size: medium-sized; j_call: TRBJ2-7; cdr3_aa: CASSRTLTNEQYF; cdr3_nt: TGCGCCAGCAGCAGGACACTAACGAACGAGCAGTACTTC
v_call: TRBV6-5; d_call: NA; clone_size: many; j_call: TRBJ1-3; cdr3_aa: CASSPRESSGNTIYF; cdr3_nt: TGTGCCAGCAGTCCCCGGGAGAGCTCTGGAAACACCATATATTTT
v_call: TRBV10-3; d_call: TRBD2; clone_size: medium-sized; j_call: TRBJ2-1; cdr3_aa: CATLAGGHDNEQFF; cdr3_nt: TGTGCCACCTTAGCGGGGGGGCACGACAATGAGCAGTTCTTC
v_call: TRBV5-4; d_call: NA; clone_size: NA; j_call: TRBJ2-1; cdr3_aa: CASSLGGRGYNEQFF; cdr3_nt: TGTGCCAGCAGCTTGGGGGGGAGGGGGTACAATGAGCAGTTCTTC
v_call: TRBV19; d_call: TRBD2; clone_size: many; j_call: TRBJ2-1; cdr3_aa: CASSLGLAGSSYNEQFF; cdr3_nt: TGTGCCAGTAGTTTAGGACTAGCGGGGAGCTCCTACAATGAGCAGTTCTTC
v_call: TRBV7-9; d_call: NA; clone_size: NA; j_call: TRBJ2-7; cdr3_aa: CSVTASYEQYF; cdr3_nt: TGCAGCGTAACCGCTAGCTACGAGCAGTACTTC
v_call: TRBV7-9; d_call: TRBD2; clone_size: NA; j_call: TRBJ2-3; cdr3_aa: CASSSGGAVDTQYF; cdr3_nt: TGTGCCAGCAGCAGCGGGGGGGCCGTAGATACGCAGTATTTT
v_call: TRBV7-3; d_call: NA; clone_size: NA; j_call: TRBJ1-6; cdr3_aa: CASSRGRYNSPLHF; cdr3_nt: TGTGCCAGCAGTAGGGGACGGTATAATTCACCCCTCCACTTT
v_call: TRBV7-2; d_call: NA; clone_size: NA; j_call: TRBJ1-5; cdr3_aa: CASSAQGGQPQHF; cdr3_nt: TGTGCCAGCAGCGCACAGGGCGGTCAGCCCCAGCATTTT
v_call: TRBV19; d_call: NA; clone_size: few; j_call: TRBJ2-5; cdr3_aa: CASSIGGTQETQYF; cdr3_nt: TGTGCCAGTAGTATAGGAGGGACACAAGAGACCCAGTACTTC
v_call: TRBV10-1; d_call: NA; clone_size: many; j_call: TRBJ2-1; cdr3_aa: CASSDASSYNEQFF; cdr3_nt: TGCGCCAGCAGTGACGCCTCCTCCTACAATGAGCAGTTCTTC
v_call: TRBV5-4; d_call: NA; clone_size: NA; j_call: TRBJ2-7; cdr3_aa: CASSLLSEQYF; cdr3_nt: TGTGCCAGCAGCTTACTAAGCGAGCAGTACTTC
v_call: TRBV5-6; d_call: TRBD2; clone_size: many; j_call: TRBJ2-1; cdr3_aa: CASSLVRGGWGNEQFF; cdr3_nt: TGTGCCAGCAGCTTGGTTCGGGGGGGCTGGGGAAATGAGCAGTTCTTC
v_call: TRBV9; d_call: TRBD2; clone_size: once; j_call: TRBJ2-7; cdr3_aa: CASSTNLAGGNEQYF; cdr3_nt: TGTGCCAGCAGCACCAATCTAGCGGGAGGTAACGAGCAGTACTTC
v_call: TRBV5-5; d_call: NA; clone_size: many; j_call: TRBJ2-2; cdr3_aa: CASSPNWPTGELFF; cdr3_nt: TGTGCCAGCAGCCCTAACTGGCCCACCGGGGAGCTGTTTTTT
v_call: TRBV29-1; d_call: NA; clone_size: medium-sized; j_call: TRBJ2-7; cdr3_aa: CSVNTGSYEQYF; cdr3_nt: TGCAGCGTGAATACAGGGTCCTACGAGCAGTACTTC
v_call: TRBV3-2; d_call: NA; clone_size: NA; j_call: TRBJ1-2; cdr3_aa: CASLPDRGLGYTF; cdr3_nt: TGTGCCAGCCTCCCGGACAGGGGGCTTGGCTACACCTTC
v_call: TRBV30; d_call: TRBD1; clone_size: NA; j_call: TRBJ1-6; cdr3_aa: CASGQFNSPLHF; cdr3_nt: TGTGCCTCGGGACAGTTTAATTCACCCCTCCACTTT
v_call: TRBV2; d_call: NA; clone_size: NA; j_call: TRBJ1-2; cdr3_aa: CATLAVAGGAPGYTF; cdr3_nt: TGTGCCACCTTAGCGGTGGCGGGGGGCGCCCCGGGCTACACCTTC